Each of the 30 T cell receptor beta chains below was sequenced from the same sample in a study of T cells in localized non-small cell lung cancer. Produced via immunoSEQ multiplex PCR; TCRdb's table is partial and in-frame only. The sample lists more than 2,500 clones, under 30% seen once, with 15% in the top ten. Sequencing was performed on lung tumor tissue, taken before any cancer treatment. The receptors shown here come from a female donor of 60 years or more with stage II squamous cell lung carcinoma.

Judged by abundance, this clone is large. The chain employs TRBV18 and TRBJ1-1, with D perhaps matching TRBD1 (5 bases). CDR1 KGHSH and CDR2 LQKENI come from the germline V gene. The CDR3 sequence is 15 residues long. Trimming cost V 2 bases and J 4 bases, with 14 bases left between them. CDR3 bases: TGTGCCAGCTCACCAAATGGTCCCGGGGGCACTGAAGCTTTCTTT. This sequence encodes CASSPNGPGGTEAFF.

This clone was recorded a few times. V gene TRBV23-1 combines with J gene TRBJ1-2; D might be TRBD1 (5 bases). TRBV23-1 is annotated as an ORF whose role is uncertain. The CDR3 runs 14 residues. V was clipped by 6 bases and J by 3 bases, with 14 bases between them. In DNA form, the CDR3 reads TGCGCCAGCAGCCCGGGTCTAGGGGACTATGGCTACACCTTC. This gives the protein CASSPGLGDYGYTF.

This chain joins TRBV19 and TRBJ2-3; no firm D call. This CDR3 region has 12 residues. Germline lookup yields CDR1 LNHDA and CDR2 SQIVND (reference sequence). V lost 6 bases and J 5 bases, leaving 9 bases between the germline ends. The CDR3 spells CASRGQVDTQYF. CDR3 in DNA: TGTGCCAGTAGGGGTCAAGTAGATACGCAGTATTTT.

This clone is a singleton in its sample. The V call is TRBV28, the J call TRBJ2-4; 9 bases line up with TRBD2. V was pared by 5 bases and J by 2 bases, with 7 bases of the junction left unmatched. The CDR3 consists of 16 residues. Germline CDR1 reads MDHEN; CDR2 reads SYDVKM. CDR3 sequence (DNA): TGTGCCAGCAGTCGGTACGCGGGGGGGACCAAAAACATTCAGTACTTC. Translation: CASSRYAGGTKNIQYF.

J is TRBJ1-1 and V is TRBV16, with no clear D. V lost 4 bases and J lost 1, with 7 bases in between. CDR1 is KGHSY and CDR2 is FQNENV in the germline V gene. CDR3 size: 13 residues. The CDR3 is CASSPQRNTEAFF. For the CDR3, the DNA is TGTGCCAGCAGCCCACAGAGGAACACTGAAGCTTTCTTT.

In its sample, this clone was seen a few times. The chain couples TRBV9 to TRBJ1-2; D is unclear. Germline CDR1 and CDR2: SGDLS and YYNGEE. Trimming removed 2 bases from V and 3 bases from J, with 8 bases in between. This CDR3 has 13 amino acids. CDR3 nucleotide sequence: TGTGCCAGCAGCGTCGTTGGCTACTATGGCTACACCTTC. Translating gives CASSVVGYYGYTF.

This clone was counted between two and nine times. This chain joins TRBV28 and TRBJ1-2; D remains ambiguous. Germline V gives CDR1 MDHEN, CDR2 SYDVKM. This CDR3 has 14 residues. Trimming took off 6 bases at V and 4 bases at J, with 15 bases between the two ends. The CDR3 here is CASRDSQQIYGYTF. CDR3 DNA sequence: TGTGCCAGCAGGGACTCCCAGCAAATCTATGGCTACACCTTC.

This sequence joins TRBV28 and TRBJ2-1; TRBD2 agrees at 8 bases. This CDR3 comprises 14 residues. Germline V gene sequence: CDR1 MDHEN, CDR2 SYDVKM. Trimming cost V 6 bases and J 10 bases; bases outside gene matches: 11. CDR3 bases: TGTGCCAGCAGCGAACCGGGACTAGAATACGAGCAGTTCTTC. Protein: CASSEPGLEYEQFF.

This clone has just a few counts. The DNA for the CDR3 is TGTGCCAGCCGGGACAGGGGTTACGAGCAGTACTTC. Residues: CASRDRGYEQYF. The chain couples TRBV9 to TRBJ2-7, with TRBD1 matching 10 bases. The CDR3 totals 12 residues. Trimming took 7 bases from V and 4 from J; bases not matched to a gene: 2. Germline V gene lookup returns CDR1 SGDLS and CDR2 YYNGEE.

This clone is termed medium-sized (0.01 to 0.1%). The rearrangement joins TRBV6-8 to TRBJ1-1; no firm D call. V was pared by 6 bases and J by 1 base, with 6 bases between. CDR1 and CDR2 from the germline V gene are MNHGY and SAAAGT. The CDR3 covers 12 residues. In DNA form, the CDR3 reads TGTGCCAGCAGCCTTAGGAACACTGAAGCTTTCTTT. This encodes CASSLRNTEAFF.

CDR3 region: CASSPLVGELFF. In nucleotides, the CDR3 is TGTGCCAGCAGCCCTTTGGTCGGGGAGCTGTTTTTT. This sequence joins TRBV28 and TRBJ2-2; D unresolved. CDR1 and CDR2 (germline): MDHEN, SYDVKM. This CDR3 has 12 amino acids. V was trimmed by 6 bases and J by 7 bases, leaving 9 bases between them.

V is TRBV7-5 and J is TRBJ2-3. TRBV7-5 is listed as a pseudogene. The CDR3 spans 16 residues. The CDR3 protein is CASSLVGGRVSDTQYF. For the CDR3, the DNA is TGTGCCAGCAGCTTAGTGGGTGGTAGAGTTTCAGATACGCAGTATTTT.

This clone appeared a few times. This chain links TRBV11-3 with TRBJ2-7; 8 bases map to TRBD2. Germline V gene lookup returns CDR1 SGHNT and CDR2 YENEEA. V lost 5 bases to trimming and J lost 2 bases; unmatched junction nucleotides: 5. The CDR3 sequence is 14 residues long. The CDR3 loop reads CASSQTSGTYEQYF. DNA of the CDR3: TGTGCCAGCAGCCAAACTAGCGGAACCTACGAGCAGTACTTC.

A few counts support this clone. The chain uses TRBV19 and TRBJ2-5; D perhaps matches TRBD2 (6 bases). Per germline, CDR1 LNHDA and CDR2 SQIVND (reference sequence). The CDR3 has 11 residues. Trimming removed 5 bases from V and 7 bases from J, with 8 bases in between. The CDR3 sequence: CASSAGMTQYF. CDR3 sequence (DNA): TGTGCCAGTAGTGCGGGGATGACCCAGTACTTC.

V is TRBV5-1 and J is TRBJ1-1; a weak D match, TRBD1 (6 bases). Trimming cost V 7 bases and J 4 bases, with 17 bases left between them. The CDR3 covers 14 residues. Germline values: CDR1 SGHRS, CDR2 YFSETQ. As DNA, the CDR3 is TGCGCCAGCGGAGGGGGAAGCGGAGTCACTGAAGCTTTCTTT. Translation gives CASGGGSGVTEAFF.

This clone has a handful of counts. The chain links TRBV5-1 to TRBJ2-5; no firm D call. The V and J ends lost 0 bases and 2 bases respectively, with 11 bases between them. Germline lookup yields CDR1 SGHRS and CDR2 YFSETQ. The CDR3 totals 15 residues. The chain's CDR3 is CASSLAAHSQETQYF. CDR3 sequence (DNA): TGCGCCAGCAGCTTGGCGGCCCACTCTCAAGAGACCCAGTACTTC. The full variable domain, in which reference TRBV5-1 and TRBJ2-5 provide the parts outside the CDR3, is KAGVTQTPRYLIKTRGQQVTLSCSPISGHRSVSWYQQTPGQGLQFLFEYFSETQRNKGNFPGRFSGRQFSNSRSEMNVSTLELGDSALYLCASSLAAHSQETQYFGPGTRLLVL.

By share, this clone ranks as large (0.1 to 1%). This chain's CDR3 is CASSLGHLGPEREQYF. CDR3 DNA: TGCGCCAGCAGCTTGGGGCATTTGGGCCCTGAGAGGGAGCAGTACTTC. The rearrangement joins TRBV5-1 to TRBJ2-7; D remains unclear. V lost 0 bases, J lost 7 bases, and 20 bases lay in between. Germline V CDR1 and CDR2: SGHRS, YFSETQ. The CDR3 runs 16 residues.

The rearrangement joins TRBV28 to TRBJ2-7, with D perhaps matching TRBD1 (6 bases). Germline V CDR1 and CDR2: MDHEN, SYDVKM. CDR3 length: 15 residues. Trimming stripped 5 bases from V and 5 bases from J, with 19 bases between. The CDR3: CASSLRSRGLDEQYF. CDR3 nucleotides: TGTGCCAGCAGTCTTAGGTCTAGGGGGTTGGACGAGCAGTACTTC.

V usage is TRBV14 and J usage is TRBJ1-2, with D possibly matching TRBD1 (5 bases). CDR1 and CDR2 from the germline V gene are SGHDN and FVKESK. Between the trimmed V and J ends, which lost 1 base and 6 bases, there was a span of 9 bases. The CDR3 is made up of 13 amino acids. The CDR3 is CASSQAGIHGYTF. DNA for the CDR3: TGTGCCAGCAGCCAAGCAGGGATCCATGGCTACACCTTC.

This chain uses TRBV29-1 with TRBJ2-1; 7 nucleotides line up with TRBD1. V was clipped by 4 bases and J by 7 bases; unmatched bases: 10. The length of the CDR3 is 14 residues. Germline CDR1 reads SQVTM; CDR2 reads ANQGSEA. CDR3 protein: CSVGWAGGGNEQFF. The CDR3 DNA is TGCAGCGTTGGATGGGCAGGGGGTGGGAATGAGCAGTTCTTC.

This clone was picked up a small number of times. The CDR3: CASSIPPRDSPLHF. CDR3 coding DNA: TGTGCCAGTAGTATACCCCCAAGGGATTCACCCCTCCACTTT. The J gene is TRBJ1-6, the V gene TRBV19; D uncertain. The CDR3 is 14 residues long. Germline assignment: CDR1 LNHDA and CDR2 SQIVND (reference sequence). Trimming took off 2 bases at V and 8 bases at J, with 10 bases between the two ends.

The chain links TRBV11-3 to TRBJ2-7; D gene uncertain. Germline V gene data show CDR1 as SGHNT and CDR2 as YENEEA. Trimming removed 3 bases from V and 7 bases from J, with 16 bases in between. There are 14 residues in the CDR3. In nucleotides, the CDR3 is TGTGCCAGCAGCTTGATGGCATTCCGCCGTGAGCAGTACTTC. It yields the protein CASSLMAFRREQYF.

In DNA, the CDR3 is TGTGCCAGCAGCTTAAGTGGGGGCGGATCCTACAATGAGCAGTTCTTC. Translating it yields CASSLSGGGSYNEQFF. This chain uses TRBV9 with TRBJ2-1, with D perhaps TRBD1 (6 bases). This CDR3 contains 16 residues. The germline gives CDR1 SGDLS, CDR2 YYNGEE. Trimming pared 4 bases from V and 1 base from J, leaving 15 bases between.

The chain has TRBV11-3 and TRBJ1-2; D is unresolved. Trimming took off 2 bases at V and 3 bases at J, with 19 bases between the two ends. Germline V lookup: CDR1 SGHNT, CDR2 YENEEA. This CDR3 comprises 17 residues. The CDR3 nucleotides read TGTGCCAGCAGCTTAAAGAGTACGTCCCACCTTCACTATGGCTACACCTTC. Translation gives CASSLKSTSHLHYGYTF.

This chain uses TRBV5-1 with TRBJ2-5, with 7 bases aligning to TRBD1. Germline lookup yields CDR1 SGHRS and CDR2 YFSETQ. The CDR3 sequence is 14 residues long. V lost 0 bases to trimming and J lost 2 bases; unmatched junction nucleotides: 1. The CDR3: CASSLGDSQETQYF. The CDR3 coding sequence is TGCGCCAGCAGCTTGGGGGACAGTCAAGAGACCCAGTACTTC. The variable domain in full, with the rest retrieved from reference TRBV5-1 and TRBJ2-5, is KAGVTQTPRYLIKTRGQQVTLSCSPISGHRSVSWYQQTPGQGLQFLFEYFSETQRNKGNFPGRFSGRQFSNSRSEMNVSTLELGDSALYLCASSLGDSQETQYFGPGTRLLVL.

This clone has just a few counts. V is TRBV6-8 and J is TRBJ1-2; 10 bases match TRBD1. CDR1 is MNHGY and CDR2 is SAAAGT in the germline V gene. V dropped 6 bases and J dropped 3; count of bases not matched to a gene: 7. The CDR3 contains 15 residues. The CDR3 DNA reads TGTGCCAGCAGGGCTTTGGACAGGGGGGACTATGGCTACACCTTC. It is translated as CASRALDRGDYGYTF.

This clone qualifies as medium-sized. The J gene is TRBJ1-1, the V gene TRBV11-3; D not certain. Per the germline V gene, CDR1 is SGHNT and CDR2 is YENEEA. The CDR3 extends over 14 amino acids. Trimming took 4 bases from V and 5 from J, leaving 14 bases between them. CDR3 DNA sequence: TGTGCCAGCAGCTACGCGACAAGAACAACTGAAGCTTTCTTT. Protein: CASSYATRTTEAFF.

This sequence joins TRBV5-1 and TRBJ1-6; D is unclear. Germline-derived CDR1 and CDR2 are SGHRS and YFSETQ. The CDR3 consists of 17 residues. Trimming cost V 0 bases and J 0 bases, with 10 bases left between them. The CDR3 protein is CASSLGASSSYNSPLHF. CDR3 nucleotides: TGCGCCAGCAGCTTGGGGGCTTCGAGCTCCTATAATTCACCCCTCCACTTT.

By proportion, this clone is large. The V call is TRBV18, the J call TRBJ2-3, with D tentatively TRBD1 (6 bases). The CDR3 totals 14 residues. Germline CDR1 and CDR2: KGHSH and LQKENI. Trimming cost V 1 base and J 4 bases, with 9 bases left between them. CDR3 sequence (DNA): TGTGCCAGCTCACCACTGGACAGTGCAGATACGCAGTATTTT. This sequence encodes CASSPLDSADTQYF.

There are a few counts of this clone. The V and J genes are TRBV11-3 and TRBJ2-1, with 8 bases aligning to TRBD1. From germline, CDR1 is SGHNT and CDR2 YENEEA. The CDR3 covers 14 residues. V dropped 5 bases and J dropped 5; count of bases not matched to a gene: 5. The CDR3 sequence is CASSTKTGDNEQFF. CDR3 DNA sequence: TGTGCCAGCAGCACCAAGACAGGGGACAATGAGCAGTTCTTC. The complete variable domain, with remaining parts taken from reference TRBV11-3 and TRBJ2-1, reads EAGVVQSPRYKIIEKKQPVAFWCNPISGHNTLYWYLQNLGQGPELLIRYENEEAVDDSQLPKDRFSAERLKGVDSTLKIQPAELGDSAVYLCASSTKTGDNEQFFGPGTRLTVL.